Presented here are 24 T cell receptor beta chains from one specimen sequenced in a study of CXCR3-negative and CXCR3-positive naive CD8 T cells. Libraries were UMI-labeled 5' RACE TRB cDNA. After re-calling the 5' RACE reads, TCRdb lists one entry per CDR3 protein, DNA absent. The clone table shows 20,000 to 25,000 distinct CDR3 sequences, with the ten largest holding 4% to 5%. Sequencing was carried out using naive CXCR3- CD8+ T cells from blood. Indicated subset: CD45RO-CCR7+CD27+CD95- naive CD8+ T cells lacking CXCR3 (TNR3-). The receptor source for this set is a human donor in good health. Some clones in this sample may be carry-over from other donors' samples.

V is TRBV6-5 and J is TRBJ2-7; TCRdb proposes TRBD1, but this gene call is untestable without DNA. CDR1 is MNHEY and CDR2 is SVGAGI in the germline V gene. The CDR3 is 16 amino acids. The CDR3 sequence is CASIRQAGLSSYEQYF.

The chain links TRBV7-8 to TRBJ2-1; as DNA is missing, the TRBD2 call by TCRdb cannot be tested. Per germline, CDR1 SGHVS and CDR2 FQNEAQ. The CDR3 is 15 residues long. The CDR3 sequence is CASSSIAGGLNEQFF. Full variable domain (outside the CDR3, taken from reference TRBV7-8 and TRBJ2-1): GAGVSQSPRYKVAKRGQDVALRCDPISGHVSLFWYQQALGQGPEFLTYFQNEAQLDKSGLPSDRFFAERPEGSVSTLKIQRTQQEDSAVYLCASSSIAGGLNEQFFGPGTRLTVL.

This chain joins TRBV12-3 or TRBV12-4 and TRBJ1-1. The CDR3 has 11 amino acids. CDR3 amino acids: CASTEGTEAFF.

V gene TRBV29-1 combines with J gene TRBJ2-7; TCRdb lists TRBD1, though no DNA is available to test this call. The CDR3 spans 14 residues. Looked up from germline, CDR1 is SQVTM and CDR2 is ANQGSEA. CDR3 region: CSVGWTGEVHEQYF.

V gene TRBV29-1 combines with J gene TRBJ1-2. The CDR3 length is 11 residues. Germline assignment: CDR1 SQVTM and CDR2 ANQGSEA. The CDR3 sequence: CSVMENYGYTF.

The genes are TRBV29-1 and TRBJ1-2; TCRdb's assignment of TRBD1 cannot be checked, as there is no DNA. The CDR3 covers 13 residues. Per the germline V gene, CDR1 is SQVTM and CDR2 is ANQGSEA. CDR3 loop: CSAEWGTNYGYTF.

The genes are TRBV6-5 and TRBJ2-1. Germline values: CDR1 MNHEY, CDR2 SVGAGI. The CDR3 totals 13 residues. Here the CDR3 reads CASSYSQYNEQFF.

The chain joins TRBV12-3 or TRBV12-4 to TRBJ2-5; TCRdb's D gene call, TRBD2, goes unchecked for lack of DNA. This CDR3 has 14 residues. The CDR3 loop reads CASSARAGQETQYF.

Its frequency marks this clonotype as medium-sized. The chain carries TRBV5-6 and TRBJ2-5. The CDR3 totals 14 residues. CDR1 is SGHDT, CDR2 YYEEEE, per germline. The CDR3 protein is CASSLGVGSGTQYF.

The gene calls are TRBV19 and TRBJ2-7; TCRdb reports TRBD1, a call that lacks DNA to check it against. Germline CDR1 reads LNHDA; CDR2 reads SQIVND (reference sequence). This CDR3 spans 13 amino acids. This CDR3 reads CASRTGPTYEQYF.

The chain employs TRBV7-3 and TRBJ2-1; the D gene TCRdb calls, TRBD1, cannot be checked with no DNA. This CDR3 spans 16 amino acids. The germline gives CDR1 SGHTA, CDR2 FQGTGA. The CDR3 loop is CASSHGGGGIFNEQFF.

The chain employs TRBV7-9 and TRBJ2-7; TCRdb gives TRBD1 as the D gene, but with no DNA this cannot be confirmed. CDR1 and CDR2 (germline): SEHNR, FQNEAQ (reference sequence). This CDR3 spans 15 amino acids. The CDR3 protein is CASSTVQGQSYEQYF. The entire variable domain, with the rest obtained from reference TRBV7-9 and TRBJ2-7, is as follows: DTGVSQNPRHKITKRGQNVTFRCDPISEHNRLYWYRQTLGQGPEFLTYFQNEAQLEKSRLLSDRFSAERPKGSFSTLEIQRTEQGDSAMYLCASSTVQGQSYEQYFGPGTRLTVT.

CDR3 residues: CASSIETGPGYGYTF. The V gene is TRBV19, the J gene TRBJ1-2; the TRBD1 assignment by TCRdb is unverifiable without DNA. CDR3 length: 15 residues. Germline CDR1 is LNHDA and CDR2 is SQIVND (reference sequence).

The chain employs TRBV20-1 and TRBJ2-7; the D call from TCRdb, TRBD1, cannot be confirmed without DNA. CDR3 length equals 13 residues. Germline CDR1 DFQATT, CDR2 SNEGSKA (reference sequence). CDR3: CSARDRSNYEQYF.

V is TRBV3-1 and J is TRBJ2-7; the TRBD1 assignment by TCRdb is unverifiable without DNA. The V gene's germline CDR1 is LGHDT and CDR2 YNNKEL (reference sequence). This CDR3 is built from 15 residues. CDR3: CASSHLWAGAYEQYF.

The rearrangement uses TRBV12-5 and TRBJ2-2; the D gene TCRdb calls, TRBD2, cannot be checked with no DNA. This CDR3 has 14 residues. Germline CDR1 reads LGHNT; CDR2 reads FRNRAP. Here the CDR3 reads CASSESGGAGELFF.

The chain is built from TRBV7-9 and TRBJ2-1; TCRdb outputs TRBD2, but without DNA this stays unchecked. Germline CDR1 is SEHNR and CDR2 is FQNEAQ (reference sequence). CDR3 length: 13 residues. CDR3 amino acids: CASRGLAYNEQFF.

The chain uses TRBV29-1 and TRBJ2-7. The CDR3 runs 15 residues. The germline gives CDR1 SQVTM, CDR2 ANQGSEA. CDR3 protein: CSVEDPQATSYEQYF.

This clonotype counts as medium-sized by frequency. The J gene is TRBJ2-7, the V gene TRBV20-1; without DNA, the TCRdb call of TRBD1 cannot be checked. The CDR3 is made up of 13 amino acids. Germline-derived CDR1 and CDR2 are DFQATT and SNEGSKA (reference sequence). CDR3 amino acids: CSALDRGTHEQYF.

The chain recombines TRBV4-2 with TRBJ2-3; TCRdb's D call of TRBD1 is untestable without DNA. The CDR3 length is 12 residues. Germline V gene lookup returns CDR1 LGHNA and CDR2 YNFKEQ. CDR3 residues: CASSQGGDTQYF.

This chain uses TRBV5-1 with TRBJ2-7. There are 13 residues in the CDR3. Germline loops: CDR1 SGHRS, CDR2 YFSETQ. This chain's CDR3 is CASSLGPAHEQYF.

The gene calls are TRBV7-9 and TRBJ2-1. Looked up from germline, CDR1 is SEHNR and CDR2 is FQNEAQ (reference sequence). The CDR3 is made up of 16 amino acids. The CDR3 region is CASSLARREYYNEQFF.

The genes are TRBV18 and TRBJ2-1. The CDR3 has 15 residues. Germline V CDR1 and CDR2: KGHSH, LQKENI. The CDR3 loop is CASSPSGGTYNEQFF.

V usage is TRBV20-1 and J usage is TRBJ2-1; lacking DNA, the TRBD1 call made by TCRdb goes unchecked. The germline V gene has CDR1 DFQATT and CDR2 SNEGSKA (reference sequence). CDR3 length: 15 amino acids. The CDR3 is CSAVTDRASGNEQFF.